This TCR beta chain stems from a study of GPR56 and killer-like receptors on CD4 memory cells (dated by TCRdb to the late 2010s). For the study in its entirety: The study proposed that the stepwise gain of KLRB1, KLRG1, GPR56 and finally KLRF1 marks human CD4+ memory T-cell differentiation and cytokine production potential. The study described its healthy blood donors as age-matched to the liver disease patients, who had a median age of roughly 70 years. General findings and caveats noted by the study authors: Overlap of TCR repertoires was observed especially between the late populations 4 and 5, and partly population 3. Rather than full repertoires, only the 100 most expanded clones per population were included in the diversity and similarity analyses. The clones that dominated late populations 4 and 5 were also present in early populations 1 and 2, and the authors interpreted this finding as evidence for linear differentiation. Clonal frequency started low in the marker-negative population and rose progressively along the proposed pathway, while TCRbeta diversity decreased accordingly.

Sequencing was performed on an Illumina HiSeq 2500. Sequencing libraries were built by amplifying the recombined TCRbeta locus with a previously published PCR protocol. For the original study's pipeline: Reads whose average quality score was below 30 were removed, and the reads that remained were processed with IMSEQ. Vbeta gene, Jbeta gene and CDR3 amino acid sequence were used to define clonotypes. The Morisita-Horn index, computed on the top 100 expanded clones, was used to measure repertoire overlap between populations. Renyi diversity profiles, calculated on the top 100 expanded clones, were used to assess clonal diversity. The reads, reprocessed by TCRdb, yield one row per CDR3 protein sequence and no DNA. TCRdb's processing, not the authors' own work, is the source of the V and J calls. The sample's own table lists under 3,500 distinct CDR3 sequences. The ten biggest clones cover roughly 5.3% of the sample.

In the absence of a count, this clonotype is rated medium-sized (0.01 to 0.1%) from its frequency. Its antigen target is currently unknown. Prior to TCRbeta sequencing, five KLR/GPR56-defined CD4+ populations were enriched by fluorescence-activated cell sorting. TCRbeta repertoires of five CD4+ T-cell subsets defined by KLRB1, KLRG1, GPR56 and KLRF1 expression were sequenced to test a linear memory differentiation pathway. TCR-sequenced cells came from peripheral blood of healthy control individuals, reported as five donors in the TCRbeta analysis figure. Heparinized peripheral blood was collected and all samples were processed within one hour of retrieval. To isolate peripheral blood mononuclear cells, blood was diluted 1:2 in PBS and put through Biocoll density gradient centrifugation at room temperature. Before flow sorting, freshly isolated PBMCs underwent magnetic sorting with anti-CD4 MicroBeads to enrich CD4+ T cells. A BD FACSAria II was used to sort CD4+ T cells, enriched from the PBMCs of healthy donors, according to marker expression. For surface staining, the researchers used Miltenyi Biotec antibodies: anti-KLRB1 clone 191B8, anti-KLRF1 clone 4A4.D10 and anti-KLRG1 clone REA261.

From cysteine to phenylalanine, the CDR3 is 15 amino acids long. The entry carries no DNA sequence. From a lookup of the germline V gene (reference sequence), CDR1 and CDR2 are MNHNY and SVGAGI. The sequence joins TRBV6-6 to TRBJ1-4. The TCR was taken from a human donor in good health. Specimen: memory CD4+ T cells from blood. The CDR3 protein sequence reads: CASSYSATTNEKLFF.